One and the same sample provided the 7 T cell receptor beta chains below, sequenced in a study of blood T cells in healthy people across ages. Using a J-beta primer mix together with a sample-barcoded 5' primer, a second PCR was run for about 6 to 12 cycles. From the 5' RACE reads, TCRdb called clonotypes with MiXCR, one entry per CDR3 protein. This table has roughly 1.4 million distinct CDR3 sequences, approximately 63% appearing once. The sample taken for sequencing was blood. The receptor source for this set is a man between 18 and 29 years old in good health.

This clonotype showed up just a few times. This chain connects TRBV16 to TRBJ1-2; D perhaps matches TRBD1 (6 bases). The V and J ends lost 2 bases and 3 bases respectively, with 13 bases between them. This CDR3 region has 15 residues. In germline, CDR1 is KGHSY, CDR2 FQNENV. The CDR3, as DNA: TGTGCCAGCAGCCAAGGGAGTACAGGGCACTATGGCTACACCTTC. This codes for CASSQGSTGHYGYTF.

The chain couples TRBV2 to TRBJ2-5; D might be TRBD1 (5 bases). Germline V CDR1 and CDR2: SNHLY, FYNNEI. Trimming left V 6 bases short and J 5 bases short, with 31 bases between. There are 19 residues in the CDR3. Here the CDR3 reads CASSQTVWFPFDWWETQYF. CDR3 DNA sequence: TGTGCCAGCAGCCAGACAGTATGGTTCCCCTTTGATTGGTGGGAGACCCAGTACTTC.

In regard to this clonotype: At one of its ends the junction is not consistent with the germline gene, which may arise from a read error. CDR3 coding DNA: TGTGCCAGCAGTGTAGCCCGCACAGATACGCAGTATTTT. Its protein product is CASSVARTDTQYF. This rearrangement joins TRBV12-3 or TRBV12-4 to TRBJ2-3; D call uncertain. The CDR3 sequence is 13 residues long.

The table lists this clonotype with a few counts. The chain combines TRBV2 with TRBJ2-7; 8 bases align to TRBD1. Germline V gene data show CDR1 as SNHLY and CDR2 as FYNNEI. After removal of 3 bases from V and 1 base from J, the junction contained 5 bases not matched to a gene. This CDR3 region has 15 residues. This CDR3 is CASSEGQVPSYEQYF. CDR3 bases: TGTGCCAGCAGTGAGGGACAGGTCCCTTCCTACGAGCAGTACTTC.

DNA for the CDR3: TGTGCCACCAGCGGAGGCCCGACAGGGATTAATTCACCCCTCCACTTT. Translating it yields CATSGGPTGINSPLHF. The chain carries TRBV15 and TRBJ1-6, with 7 bases lining up with TRBD1. The ends lost 5 bases at V and 6 bases at J; junction bases unmatched: 10. CDR3 length equals 16 residues. The germline gives CDR1 LNHNV, CDR2 YYDKDF (reference sequence).

The chain has TRBV2 and TRBJ2-3; 8 nucleotides align to TRBD2. After removal of 8 bases from V and 5 bases from J, the junction contained 9 bases not matched to a gene. The CDR3 runs to 14 residues. Per germline, CDR1 SNHLY and CDR2 FYNNEI. The CDR3 DNA reads TGTGCCAGCCGGGATAGCGGGGTCCAAGATACGCAGTATTTT. Residues: CASRDSGVQDTQYF.

This clonotype has more than one count but fewer than ten. This chain links TRBV29-1 with TRBJ2-7; D might be TRBD1 (6 bases). Germline CDR1 reads SQVTM; CDR2 reads ANQGSEA. V lost 7 bases and J 0 bases, leaving 10 bases between the germline ends. The CDR3 runs 12 residues. The CDR3 DNA sequence: TGCAGCGCTGCAGGGGACTCCTACGAGCAGTACTTC. Translation gives CSAAGDSYEQYF.